This T cell receptor (beta chain) was sequenced for a study of metastatic and nonmetastatic thyroid tumors. For the study at large: Thyroid patients, malignant and benign, had repertoires compared across blood and tumor or nodule tissue.

As regards this clone: Its antigen is as yet unknown.

Ahead of thyroid surgery, no patient had received treatment of any kind. TCRdb reanalyzed the PCR reads via MiXCR. The sample contains over 15,000 clones, roughly 29% of which appear only once. In germline, CDR1 is SGHNT, CDR2 YENEEA. Trimming stripped 0 bases from V and 8 bases from J, with 11 bases between. The CDR3 consists of 14 residues. Study-level points and caveats: Malignant thyroid tumors reportedly exceeded benign nodules significantly in TCR beta diversity, with the difference appearing in blood and tumor.

Sample: tumor tissue. The receptor was isolated from a male donor with papillary thyroid cancer or a benign thyroid nodule (not recorded which). Some clones in this sample may be carry-over from other donors' samples. The chain is built from TRBV11-3 and TRBJ2-1, with D tentatively TRBD2 (6 bases). CDR3 sequence reads: CASSLETRGDEQFF. CDR3 nucleotides: TGTGCCAGCAGCTTAGAGACTAGAGGCGATGAGCAGTTCTTC.